Listed below are T cell receptor beta chains from one sample, sequenced in a study of vaccination effects on CD4 cells after COVID-19. The repertoire was sequenced with immunoSEQ multiplex PCR; TCRdb's copy has only in-frame clones and lacks some. Of approximately 14,000 clones in the sample, about 74% were seen once. Their antigens remain unidentified. The sample in question was CD4+ T cells from PBMCs cultured with HCoV-NL63 spike peptides, obtained after COVID-19 vaccination. The receptors shown here come from a human donor who had a prior SARS-CoV-2 infection. Both conserved end residues are trimmed from each CDR3. Fields, in order: J gene, V gene, CDR3 protein.

TRBJ2-7	TRBV20-1	SANEYYEQY
TRBJ2-7	TRBV20-1	SASGRQGSYEQY
TRBJ2-3	TRBV7-3	ASSKLGGFSDTQY
TRBJ2-3	TRBV7-9	ASSRGQSGTDTQY
TRBJ2-1	TRBV12-3/TRBV12-4	ASSFLDEQF
TRBJ2-3	TRBV6-5	ASSLTGPDTQY
TRBJ2-5	TRBV9	ASSVAARGSGGEETQY
TRBJ2-7	TRBV6-1	ASSEFGVRYEQY
TRBJ1-1	TRBV7-8	ASSLAGGQGAAF
TRBJ2-4	TRBV3-1/TRBV3-2	ASSGRKNIQY
TRBJ2-1	TRBV7-3	ASSPRTSLEQF
TRBJ1-6	TRBV5-1	ASSLQERSPLH
TRBJ2-1	TRBV2	ASGGNEQF
TRBJ2-7	TRBV18	ASSPPSYEQY
TRBJ2-6	TRBV6-1	ASSEMRRGTGIFAGANVLT
TRBJ1-2	TRBV5-6	ASSPASWGYGYT
TRBJ1-2	TRBV11-3	ASSQNAAGYT
TRBJ2-7	TRBV5-8	ASSPILSGSSYEQY
TRBJ2-1	TRBV18	ASSALAGEGNEQF
TRBJ1-4	TRBV30	AWGQGENEKLF
TRBJ1-6	TRBV4-2	ASSPLGAQGNSPLH
TRBJ2-3	TRBV5-6	ASSFGAAVTDTQY
TRBJ2-5	TRBV5-6	ASSSGRYQETQY
TRBJ1-4	TRBV15	ATDSYPSEKLF